This T cell receptor beta chain was captured in a study of CD8+CD57+ T cells in acquired aplastic anemia. Germline V gives CDR1 SGHTA, CDR2 FQGNSA. This CDR3 has 14 amino acids. As to this clonotype: With a much larger clone just one base away, this may be a read error.

TCR beta VDJ combinations and CDR3 sequences were profiled from genomic DNA. TCRdb passed the reads through MiXCR, listing each CDR3 protein once. The sample shows 150,000 or so distinct CDR3 sequences, less than 50% of them seen only once. Sequenced patients had shown CD8+CD57+ cell expansion by flow cytometry. V gene TRBV7-2 combines with J gene TRBJ1-1, with a possible D match to TRBD1 (6 bases). This TCR came from a human donor with aplastic anemia. Sequencing was done on a sample of sorted CD4+, CD8+, or CD8+CD57+ T cells (not recorded which) from PBMCs. This CDR3 is CASSPGGWTAEALF. CDR3 coding DNA: TGTGCCAGCAGCCCGGGGGGATGGACAGCTGAAGCTCTCTTT. Filled out from reference TRBV7-2 and TRBJ1-1, the complete variable domain reads GAGVSQSPSNKVTEKGKDVELRCDPISGHTALYWYRQSLGQGLEFLIYFQGNSAPDKSGLPSDRFSAERTGGSVSTLTIQRTQQEDSAVYLCASSPGGWTAEALFGQGTRLTVV.